The T cell receptor (beta chain) under discussion was sequenced for a study of PD-L1 blockade in urothelial cancer. Background on the study: Blood was subjected to analysis at 3 weeks (second dose) and 6 weeks following treatment start.

The authors spiked synthetic TCR analog templates into each PCR. Assay used: immunoSEQ multiplex PCR; TCRdb lists only in-frame clones, some missing. The table includes 45,000 to 65,000 clones, 85% detected once. Described time point: pretreatment peripheral blood. CDR1 and CDR2 (germline): SGHRS, YFSETQ. The length of the CDR3 is 14 residues. The germline V and J ends were trimmed by 0 bases and 6 bases, with 12 bases remaining between them. V gene TRBV5-1 combines with J gene TRBJ1-2; no clear D. The TCR sequence derives from an older man with urothelial cancer. The sample in question was PBMCs, obtained around atezolizumab (anti-PD-L1) treatment. The CDR3 DNA sequence: TGCGCCAGCAGCTTGGAGCGGGCAGAGAATGGCTACACCTTC. Its protein product is CASSLERAENGYTF.